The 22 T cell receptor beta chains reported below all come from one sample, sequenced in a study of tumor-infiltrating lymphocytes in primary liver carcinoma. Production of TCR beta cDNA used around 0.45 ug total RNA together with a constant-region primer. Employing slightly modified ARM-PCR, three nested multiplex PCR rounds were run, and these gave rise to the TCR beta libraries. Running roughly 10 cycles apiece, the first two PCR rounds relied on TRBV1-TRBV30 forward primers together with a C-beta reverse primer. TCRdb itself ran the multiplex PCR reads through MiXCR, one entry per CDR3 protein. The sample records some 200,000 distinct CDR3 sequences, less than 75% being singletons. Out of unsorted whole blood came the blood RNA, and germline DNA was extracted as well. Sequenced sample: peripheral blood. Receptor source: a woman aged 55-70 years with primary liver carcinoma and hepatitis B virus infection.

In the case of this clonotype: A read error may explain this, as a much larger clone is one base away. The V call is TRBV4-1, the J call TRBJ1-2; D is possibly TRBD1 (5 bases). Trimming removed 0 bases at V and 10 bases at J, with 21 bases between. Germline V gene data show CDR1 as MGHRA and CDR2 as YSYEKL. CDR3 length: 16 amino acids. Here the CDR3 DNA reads TGCGCCAGCAGCCAAGATAACTCGGGCGGGACGCGTGTCTACACCTTC. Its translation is CASSQDNSGGTRVYTF.

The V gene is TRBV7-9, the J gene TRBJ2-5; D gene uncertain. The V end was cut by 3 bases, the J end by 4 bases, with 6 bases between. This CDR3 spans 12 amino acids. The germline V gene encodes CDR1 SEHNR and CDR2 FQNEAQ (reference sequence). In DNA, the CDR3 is TGTGCCAGCAGCTTTGGGCGAGAGACCCAGTACTTC. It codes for CASSFGRETQYF.

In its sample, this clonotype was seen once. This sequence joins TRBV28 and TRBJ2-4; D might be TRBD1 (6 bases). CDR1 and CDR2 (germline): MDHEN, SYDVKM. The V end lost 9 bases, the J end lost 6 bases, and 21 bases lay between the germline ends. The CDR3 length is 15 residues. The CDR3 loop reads CASSRFNRERNIQYF. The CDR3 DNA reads TGTGCCAGTAGTCGCTTCAACAGGGAGCGAAACATTCAGTACTTC.

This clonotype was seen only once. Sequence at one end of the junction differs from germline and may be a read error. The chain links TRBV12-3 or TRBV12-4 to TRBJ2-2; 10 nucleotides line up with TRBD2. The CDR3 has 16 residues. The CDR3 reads CTSSWRTSGNTGELFF. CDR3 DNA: TGTACCAGCAGCTGGAGGACTAGCGGGAACACCGGGGAGCTGTTTTTT.

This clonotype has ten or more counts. For the CDR3, the DNA is TGTGCCAGCAGATCGGACAGGGGGCGAGCTTTCTTT. This sequence encodes CASRSDRGRAFF. The gene calls are TRBV11-2 and TRBJ1-1; 11 nucleotides line up with TRBD1. Germline V gene data show CDR1 as SGHAT and CDR2 as FQNNGV. The CDR3 is made up of 12 amino acids. The V segment lost 6 bases and the J segment 10 bases; nucleotides outside the gene matches: 4.

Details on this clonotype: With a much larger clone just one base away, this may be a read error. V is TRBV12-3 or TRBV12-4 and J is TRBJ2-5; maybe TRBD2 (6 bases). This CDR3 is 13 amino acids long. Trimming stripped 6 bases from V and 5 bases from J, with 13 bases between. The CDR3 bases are TGTGCCAGCAGCGAGACTAGTTCGGAGACCCAGTACTTC. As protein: CASSETSSETQYF.

The CDR3 DNA sequence: TGTGCCAGCAGCTTAGATGGGGACCCCGTTTATGGCTACACCTTC. Its translation is CASSLDGDPVYGYTF. The gene calls are TRBV11-2 and TRBJ1-2; D is perhaps TRBD1 (5 bases). This CDR3 region has 15 residues. V lost 0 bases and J 5 bases, leaving 13 bases between the germline ends. Germline CDR1 is SGHAT and CDR2 is FQNNGV.

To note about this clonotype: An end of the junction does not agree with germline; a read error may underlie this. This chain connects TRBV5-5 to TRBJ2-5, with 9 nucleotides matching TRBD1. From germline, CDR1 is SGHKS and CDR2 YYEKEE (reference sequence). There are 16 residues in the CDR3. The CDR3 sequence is CASSLTYRGLGETKYF. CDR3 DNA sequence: TGTGCTAGCAGCTTGACCTACAGGGGGCTAGGGGAGACCAAGTACTTC.

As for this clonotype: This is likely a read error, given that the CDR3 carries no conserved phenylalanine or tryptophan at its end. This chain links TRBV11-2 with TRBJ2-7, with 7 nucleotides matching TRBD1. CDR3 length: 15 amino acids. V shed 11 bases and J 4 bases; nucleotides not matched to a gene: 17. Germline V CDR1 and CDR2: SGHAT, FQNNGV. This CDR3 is CAVSSHLGQIYEQYY. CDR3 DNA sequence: TGTGCCGTCAGCTCTCACCTGGGACAGATTTACGAGCAGTACTAC.

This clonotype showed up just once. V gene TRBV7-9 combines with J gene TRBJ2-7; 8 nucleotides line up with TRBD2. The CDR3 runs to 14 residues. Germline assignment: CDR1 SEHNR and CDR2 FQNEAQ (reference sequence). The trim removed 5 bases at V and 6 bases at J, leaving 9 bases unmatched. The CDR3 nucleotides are TGTGCCAGCAGCATCCCCGGGGGGGGCGGCGAGCAGTACTTC. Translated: CASSIPGGGGEQYF.

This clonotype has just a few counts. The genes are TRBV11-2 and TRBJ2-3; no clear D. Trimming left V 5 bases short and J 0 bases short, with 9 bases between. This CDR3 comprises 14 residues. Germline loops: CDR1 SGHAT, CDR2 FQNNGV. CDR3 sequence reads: CASSTTSSTDTQYF. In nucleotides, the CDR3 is TGTGCCAGCAGCACTACATCTAGCACAGATACGCAGTATTTT.

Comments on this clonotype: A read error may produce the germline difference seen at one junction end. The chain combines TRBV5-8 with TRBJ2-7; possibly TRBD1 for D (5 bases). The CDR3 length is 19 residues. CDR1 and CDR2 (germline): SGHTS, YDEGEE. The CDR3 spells CATSLSGLAGFPSSYEQYF. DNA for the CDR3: TGTGCCACCAGCTTGTCCGGCTTGGCAGGGTTTCCGAGCTCCTACGAGCAGTACTTC.

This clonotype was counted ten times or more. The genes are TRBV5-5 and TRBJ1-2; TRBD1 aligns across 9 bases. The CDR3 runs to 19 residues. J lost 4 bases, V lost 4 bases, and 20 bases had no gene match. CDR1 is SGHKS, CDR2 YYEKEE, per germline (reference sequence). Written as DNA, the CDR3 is TGTGCCAGCAGCACAAGATCGGGAGGGACAGGGAGTAGCAGCTATGGCTACACCTTC. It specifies CASSTRSGGTGSSSYGYTF.

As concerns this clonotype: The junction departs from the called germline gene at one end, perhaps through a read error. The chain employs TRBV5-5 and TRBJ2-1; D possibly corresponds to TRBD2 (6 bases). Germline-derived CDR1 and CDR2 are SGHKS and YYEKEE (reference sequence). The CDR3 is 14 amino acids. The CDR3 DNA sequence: TGTACCAGCAACTCAACCGGGACTTCAAATGAGCAGTTCTTC. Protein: CTSNSTGTSNEQFF. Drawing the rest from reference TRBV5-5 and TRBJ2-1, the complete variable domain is DAGVTQSPTHLIKTRGQQVTLRCSPISGHKSVSWYQQVLGQGPQFIFQYYEKEERGRGNFPDRFSARQFPNYSSELNVNALLLGDSALYLCTSNSTGTSNEQFFGPGTRLTVL.

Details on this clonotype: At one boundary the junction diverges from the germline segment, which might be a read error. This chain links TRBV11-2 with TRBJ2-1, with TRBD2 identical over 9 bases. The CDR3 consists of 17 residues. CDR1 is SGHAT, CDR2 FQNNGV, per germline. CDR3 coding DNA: TGTGCCAGCAGTTTAGGTCTGGTGGCGGGAGGGCCGAATGATCAGTTCTTC. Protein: CASSLGLVAGGPNDQFF.

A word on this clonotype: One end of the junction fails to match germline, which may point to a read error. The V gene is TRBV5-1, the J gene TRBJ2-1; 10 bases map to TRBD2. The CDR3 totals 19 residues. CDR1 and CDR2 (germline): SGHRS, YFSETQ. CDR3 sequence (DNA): TGCGCCAACAGCTTGTCAGTAGCGGGAGGCAGGTCCGTCTACAATGAGCAGTTGTTC. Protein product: CANSLSVAGGRSVYNEQLF.

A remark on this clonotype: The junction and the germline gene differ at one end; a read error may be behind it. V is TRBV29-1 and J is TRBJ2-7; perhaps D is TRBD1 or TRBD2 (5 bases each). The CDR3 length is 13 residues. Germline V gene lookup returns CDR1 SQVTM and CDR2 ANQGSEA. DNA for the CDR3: TGCAGCGTTGACGCGCCAGGGCTGGGCGGGCAGTATTTC. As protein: CSVDAPGLGGQYF.

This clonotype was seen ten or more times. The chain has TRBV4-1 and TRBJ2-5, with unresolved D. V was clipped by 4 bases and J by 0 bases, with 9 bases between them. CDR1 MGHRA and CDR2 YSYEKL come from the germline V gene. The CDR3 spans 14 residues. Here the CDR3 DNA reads TGCGCCAGCAGCCCCCCAAGTGACCAAGAGACCCAGTACTTC. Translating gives CASSPPSDQETQYF.

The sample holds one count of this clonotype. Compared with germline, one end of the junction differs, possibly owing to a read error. The CDR3 DNA follows: TGCGCCAGCAGCCAGACATCCTACGCAGAGGGCGCGGAGATCCAGTACTTC. Its protein is CASSQTSYAEGAEIQYF. The rearrangement links TRBV4-1 to TRBJ2-5; maybe TRBD2 (5 bases). Germline CDR1 reads MGHRA; CDR2 reads YSYEKL. The CDR3 spans 17 residues.

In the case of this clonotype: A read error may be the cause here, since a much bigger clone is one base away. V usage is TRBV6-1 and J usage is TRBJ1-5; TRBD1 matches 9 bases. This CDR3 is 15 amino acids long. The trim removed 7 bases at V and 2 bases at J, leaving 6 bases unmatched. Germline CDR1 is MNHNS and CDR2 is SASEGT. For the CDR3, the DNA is TGTGCCAGCATAGGGGACAGGGCGGGCAATCAGCCCCAGCATTTT. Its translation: CASIGDRAGNQPQHF.

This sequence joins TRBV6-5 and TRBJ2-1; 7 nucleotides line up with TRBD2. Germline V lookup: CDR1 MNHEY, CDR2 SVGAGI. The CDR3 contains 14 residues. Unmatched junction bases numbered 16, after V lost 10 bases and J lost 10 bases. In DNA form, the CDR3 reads TGTGCCAACACCCCCCCGACGGGAGGTCTCGAGCAGTTCTTC. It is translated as CANTPPTGGLEQFF.

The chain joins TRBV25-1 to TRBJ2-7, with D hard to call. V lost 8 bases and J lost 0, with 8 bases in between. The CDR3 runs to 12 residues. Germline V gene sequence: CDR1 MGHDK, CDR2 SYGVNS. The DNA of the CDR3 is TGTGCCAGCGCAGGTTACTCCTACGAGCAGTACTTC. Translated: CASAGYSYEQYF.